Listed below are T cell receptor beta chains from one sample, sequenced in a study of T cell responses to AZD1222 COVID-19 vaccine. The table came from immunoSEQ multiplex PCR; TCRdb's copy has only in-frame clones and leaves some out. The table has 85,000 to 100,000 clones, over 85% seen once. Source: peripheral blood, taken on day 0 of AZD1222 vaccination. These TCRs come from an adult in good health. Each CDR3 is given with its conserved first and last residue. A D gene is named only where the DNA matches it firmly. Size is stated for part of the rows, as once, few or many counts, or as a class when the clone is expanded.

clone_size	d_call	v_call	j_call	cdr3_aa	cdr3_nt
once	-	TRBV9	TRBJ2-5	CASSVGSGFQQETQYF	TGTGCCAGCAGCGTAGGAAGTGGGTTTCAACAAGAGACCCAGTACTTC
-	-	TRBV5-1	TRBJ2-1	CASSLDREYNEQFF	TGCGCCAGCAGCTTGGACAGGGAATACAATGAGCAGTTCTTC
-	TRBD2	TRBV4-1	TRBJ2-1	CASSQGLAGDSSYNEQFF	TGCGCCAGCAGCCAAGGGTTAGCGGGGGACAGCTCCTACAATGAGCAGTTCTTC
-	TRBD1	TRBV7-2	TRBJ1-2	CASSLQGGGYGYTF	TGTGCCAGCAGCTTGCAGGGGGGAGGCTATGGCTACACCTTC
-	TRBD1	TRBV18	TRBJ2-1	CASSPTTGSSYNEQFF	TGTGCCAGCTCACCCACGACAGGGAGTTCCTACAATGAGCAGTTCTTC
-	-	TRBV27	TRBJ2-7	CASSKGVYEQYF	TGTGCCAGCAGTAAGGGCGTCTACGAGCAGTACTTC
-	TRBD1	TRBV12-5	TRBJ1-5	CASAGGGRNQPQHF	TGTGCTAGCGCAGGGGGCGGACGCAATCAGCCCCAGCATTTT
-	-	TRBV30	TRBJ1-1	CAWSAWGLFTEAFF	TGTGCCTGGAGTGCCTGGGGACTTTTCACTGAAGCTTTCTTT
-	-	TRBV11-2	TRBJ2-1	CASSLLDFYNEQFF	TGTGCCAGCAGCTTATTAGACTTCTACAATGAGCAGTTCTTC
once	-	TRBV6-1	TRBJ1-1	CASSEVAGLNTEAFF	TGTGCCAGCAGTGAAGTGGCAGGGTTGAACACTGAAGCTTTCTTT
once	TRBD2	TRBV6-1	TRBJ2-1	CASSEVGGWEQFF	TGTGCCAGCAGTGAAGTGGGGGGGTGGGAGCAGTTCTTC
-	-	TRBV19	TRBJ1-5	CASSIVAVENQPQHF	TGTGCCAGTAGTATAGTAGCAGTTGAGAATCAGCCCCAGCATTTT
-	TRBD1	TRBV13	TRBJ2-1	CASSLIWVTGGISNEQFF	TGTGCCAGCAGCTTAATTTGGGTGACAGGGGGGATAAGCAATGAGCAGTTCTTC
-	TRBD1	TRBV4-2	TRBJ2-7	CASSLGQGTYEQYF	TGTGCCAGCAGCCTTGGACAGGGAACCTACGAGCAGTACTTC
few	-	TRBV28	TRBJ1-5	CASNAGDQPQHF	TGTGCCAGCAATGCGGGGGATCAGCCCCAGCATTTT
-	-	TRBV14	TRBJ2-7	CASSQVVYEQYF	TGTGCCAGCAGCCAGGTTGTCTACGAGCAGTACTTC
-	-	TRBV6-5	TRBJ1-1	CANRRGGSSTEAFF	TGTGCCAACCGTCGGGGGGGCTCGAGCACTGAAGCTTTCTTT
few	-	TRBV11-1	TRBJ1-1	CASSLDRVEAFF	TGTGCCAGCAGCTTGGATAGGGTTGAAGCTTTCTTT
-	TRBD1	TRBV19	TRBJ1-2	CASSNRDRISF	TGTGCCAGTAGTAACCGGGACAGGATATCTTTC
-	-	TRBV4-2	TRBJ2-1	CASSQGYNEQFF	TGTGCCAGCAGCCAAGGTTACAATGAGCAGTTCTTC
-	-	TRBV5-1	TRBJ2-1	CASSSASRGGYNEQFF	TGCGCCAGCAGCTCTGCTTCTAGAGGGGGATACAATGAGCAGTTCTTC
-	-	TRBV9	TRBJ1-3	CASSVAEQVSGNTIYF	TGTGCCAGCAGCGTAGCTGAGCAGGTCTCTGGAAACACCATATATTTT
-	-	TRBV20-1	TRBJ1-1	CSASKVGSAFF	TGCAGTGCTAGCAAGGTAGGGTCGGCTTTCTTT
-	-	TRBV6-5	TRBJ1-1	CASSRQANTEAFF	TGTGCCAGCAGTAGACAGGCGAACACTGAAGCTTTCTTT
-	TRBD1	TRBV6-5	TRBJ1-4	CASSPQGARNEKLFF	TGTGCCAGCAGTCCACAGGGGGCGAGGAATGAAAAACTGTTTTTT
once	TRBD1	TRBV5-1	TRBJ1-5	CASSLEGQANQPQHF	TGCGCCAGCAGTTTAGAGGGACAGGCCAATCAGCCCCAGCATTTT
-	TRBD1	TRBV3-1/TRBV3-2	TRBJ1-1	CASSQRGQGASEAFF	TGTGCCAGCAGCCAACGAGGACAGGGGGCCTCTGAAGCTTTCTTT
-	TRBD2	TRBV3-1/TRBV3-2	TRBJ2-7	CASSQDYGGSSYEQYF	TGTGCCAGCAGCCAAGATTACGGCGGGAGCAGCTACGAGCAGTACTTC
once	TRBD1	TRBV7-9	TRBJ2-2	CASSLKKRGRLGELFF	TGTGCCAGCAGCTTAAAGAAAAGGGGGCGCCTCGGGGAGCTGTTTTTT
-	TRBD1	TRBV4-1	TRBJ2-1	CASSHYPGQGRNEQFF	TGCGCCAGCAGCCACTACCCGGGACAGGGCCGCAATGAGCAGTTCTTC
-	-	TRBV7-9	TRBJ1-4	CASSFAGTNEKLFF	TGTGCCAGCAGCTTCGCGGGGACTAATGAAAAACTGTTTTTT
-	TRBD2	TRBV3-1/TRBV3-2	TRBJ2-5	CASSQGLAGEGGETQYF	TGTGCCAGCAGCCAGGGACTAGCGGGAGAAGGAGGAGAGACCCAGTACTTC
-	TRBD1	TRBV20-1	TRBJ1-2	CRILQGGGYTF	TGCAGAATCCTACAGGGGGGTGGCTACACCTTC
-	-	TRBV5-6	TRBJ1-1	CASSLGTLRMTEAFF	TGTGCCAGCAGCTTGGGAACGTTAAGGATGACTGAAGCTTTCTTT
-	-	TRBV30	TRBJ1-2	CAWAPGDYGYTF	TGTGCCTGGGCCCCAGGGGACTATGGCTACACCTTC
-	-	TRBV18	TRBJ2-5	CASSPPDSLGETQYF	TGTGCCAGCTCACCACCGGACAGCCTTGGGGAGACCCAGTACTTC
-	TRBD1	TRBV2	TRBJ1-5	CASSERQGALGNQPQHF	TGTGCCAGCAGTGAAAGGCAGGGGGCTCTCGGCAATCAGCCCCAGCATTTT
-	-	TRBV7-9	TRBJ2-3	CASSLSIVDTQYF	TGTGCCAGCAGCTTAAGTATTGTAGATACGCAGTATTTT
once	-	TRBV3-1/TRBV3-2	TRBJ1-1	CASSQRTGFTEAFF	TGTGCCAGCAGCCAAAGGACGGGCTTCACTGAAGCTTTCTTT
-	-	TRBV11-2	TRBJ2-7	CASSLVTGGYEQYF	TGTGCCAGCAGCTTAGTTACAGGCGGCTACGAGCAGTACTTC
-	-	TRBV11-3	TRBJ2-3	CASSLDLGDTQYF	TGTGCCAGCAGCTTAGATCTCGGGGATACGCAGTATTTT
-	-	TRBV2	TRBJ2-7	CASSVRGDLVEQYF	TGTGCCAGCAGTGTAAGAGGGGACCTGGTGGAGCAGTACTTC
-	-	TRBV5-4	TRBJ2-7	CASSPGSGPERVEQYF	TGTGCCAGCAGTCCGGGCTCGGGCCCCGAGCGTGTCGAGCAGTACTTC
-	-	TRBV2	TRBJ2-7	CATRGGARHEQYF	TGTGCCACCAGGGGGGGGGCCCGCCACGAGCAGTACTTC
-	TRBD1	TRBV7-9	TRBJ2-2	CASSFSGTGVTGELFF	TGTGCCAGCAGCTTTTCCGGGACAGGGGTCACCGGGGAGCTGTTTTTT
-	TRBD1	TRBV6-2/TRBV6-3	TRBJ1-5	CASSRTGGFGNQPQHF	TGTGCCAGCAGTCGGACAGGGGGATTTGGCAATCAGCCCCAGCATTTT
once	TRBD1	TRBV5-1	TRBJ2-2	CASSPRDRVNTGELFF	TGCGCCAGCAGCCCGCGGGACAGGGTAAACACCGGGGAGCTGTTTTTT
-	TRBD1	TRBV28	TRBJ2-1	CASSKEDRPYNEQFF	TGTGCCAGCAGTAAAGAGGACAGGCCGTACAATGAGCAGTTCTTC
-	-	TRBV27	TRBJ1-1	CASSLSRGYTEAFF	TGTGCCAGCAGTTTATCTAGGGGTTACACTGAAGCTTTCTTT
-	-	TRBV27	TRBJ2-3	CASIGRGEEVDTQYF	TGTGCCAGCATTGGGAGGGGGGAGGAAGTAGATACGCAGTATTTT